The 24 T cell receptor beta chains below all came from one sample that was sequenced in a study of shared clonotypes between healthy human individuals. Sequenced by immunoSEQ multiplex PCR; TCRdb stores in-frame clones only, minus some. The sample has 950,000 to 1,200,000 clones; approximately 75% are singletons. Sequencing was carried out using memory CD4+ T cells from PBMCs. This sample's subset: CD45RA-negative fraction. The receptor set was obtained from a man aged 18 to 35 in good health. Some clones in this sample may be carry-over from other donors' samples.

The CDR3 DNA reads as TGTGCCTGGAGTCGGGACCCTGGACCACCCCTCCACTTT. This sequence encodes CAWSRDPGPPLHF. This rearrangement joins TRBV30 to TRBJ1-6, with D perhaps TRBD1 (5 bases). V was cut by 2 bases and J by 11 bases, with 13 bases left in between. The CDR3 spans 13 residues. Germline V gene lookup returns CDR1 GTSNPN and CDR2 SVGIG (reference sequence).

The CDR3 loop reads CATSDGSTNEKLFF. In nucleotides, the CDR3 is TGCGCCACTTCGGACGGCTCAACTAATGAAAAACTGTTTTTT. This chain links TRBV10-1 with TRBJ1-4; D gene uncertain. The germline gives CDR1 WNHNN, CDR2 SYGVQD (reference sequence). The CDR3 contains 14 residues. The V and J ends lost 10 bases and 0 bases respectively, with 12 bases between them.

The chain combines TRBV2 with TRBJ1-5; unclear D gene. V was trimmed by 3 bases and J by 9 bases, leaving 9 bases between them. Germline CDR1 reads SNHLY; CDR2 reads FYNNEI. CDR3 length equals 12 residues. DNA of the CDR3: TGTGCCAGCAGTGAGGTTGGACGGCCCCAGCATTTT. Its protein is CASSEVGRPQHF.

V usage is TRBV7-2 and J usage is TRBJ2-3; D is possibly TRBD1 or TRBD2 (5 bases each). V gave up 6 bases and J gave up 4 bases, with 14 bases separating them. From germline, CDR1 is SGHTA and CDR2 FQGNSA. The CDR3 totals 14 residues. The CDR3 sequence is CASSPLVGADTQYF. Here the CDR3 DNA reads TGTGCCAGCAGTCCCCTTGTGGGGGCAGATACGCAGTATTTT.

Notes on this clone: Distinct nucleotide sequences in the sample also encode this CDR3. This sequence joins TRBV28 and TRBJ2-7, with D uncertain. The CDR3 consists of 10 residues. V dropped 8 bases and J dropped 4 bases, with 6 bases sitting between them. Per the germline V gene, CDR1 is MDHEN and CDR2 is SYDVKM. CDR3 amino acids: CASGYYEQYF. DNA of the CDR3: TGTGCCAGCGGGTATTACGAGCAGTACTTC.

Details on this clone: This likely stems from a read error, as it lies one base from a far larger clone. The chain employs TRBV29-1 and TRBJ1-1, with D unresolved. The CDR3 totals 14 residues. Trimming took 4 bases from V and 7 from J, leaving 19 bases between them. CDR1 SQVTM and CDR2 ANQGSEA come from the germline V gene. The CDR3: CSVVLTRGRIEAFF. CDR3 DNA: TGCAGCGTTGTCCTAACCCGGGGTAGGATTGAAGCTTTCTTT.

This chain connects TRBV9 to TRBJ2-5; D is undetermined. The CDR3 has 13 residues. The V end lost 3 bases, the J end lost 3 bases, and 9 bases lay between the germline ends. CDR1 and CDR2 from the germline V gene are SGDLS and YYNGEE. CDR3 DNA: TGTGCCAGCAGCGCTCGAAACGAAGAGACCCAGTACTTC. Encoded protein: CASSARNEETQYF.

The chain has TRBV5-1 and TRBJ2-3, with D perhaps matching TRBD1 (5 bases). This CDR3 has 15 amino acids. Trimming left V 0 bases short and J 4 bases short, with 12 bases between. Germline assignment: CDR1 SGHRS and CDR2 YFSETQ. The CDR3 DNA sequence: TGCGCCAGCAGCTTGGGCCAAGGGGCATCAGATACGCAGTATTTT. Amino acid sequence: CASSLGQGASDTQYF.

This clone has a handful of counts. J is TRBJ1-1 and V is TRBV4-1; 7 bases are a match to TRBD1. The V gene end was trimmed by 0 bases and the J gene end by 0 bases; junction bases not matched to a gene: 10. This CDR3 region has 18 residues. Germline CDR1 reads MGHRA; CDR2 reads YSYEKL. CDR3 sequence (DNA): TGCGCCAGCAGCCAAGACTCGTCGTGGGACAGTCTGAACACTGAAGCTTTCTTT. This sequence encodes CASSQDSSWDSLNTEAFF.

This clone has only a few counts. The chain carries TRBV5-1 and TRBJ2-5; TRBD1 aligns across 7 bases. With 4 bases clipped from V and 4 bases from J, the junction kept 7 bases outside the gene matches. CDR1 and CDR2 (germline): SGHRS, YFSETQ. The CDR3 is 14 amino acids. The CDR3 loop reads CASSNKTGRETQYF. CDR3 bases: TGCGCCAGCAGCAACAAGACAGGGCGAGAGACCCAGTACTTC.

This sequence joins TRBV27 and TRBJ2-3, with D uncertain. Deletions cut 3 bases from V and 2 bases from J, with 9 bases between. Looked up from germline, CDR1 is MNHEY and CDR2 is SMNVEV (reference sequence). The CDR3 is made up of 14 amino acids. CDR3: CASSFSRNTDTQYF. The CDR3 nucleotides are TGTGCCAGCAGTTTTTCACGGAACACAGATACGCAGTATTTT.

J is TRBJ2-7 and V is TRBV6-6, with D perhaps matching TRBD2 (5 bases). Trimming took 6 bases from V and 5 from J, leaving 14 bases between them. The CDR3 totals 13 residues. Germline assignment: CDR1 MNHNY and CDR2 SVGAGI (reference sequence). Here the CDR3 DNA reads TGTGCCAGCAGGCACGGCCCCGGGGACGAGCAGTACTTC. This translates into CASRHGPGDEQYF.

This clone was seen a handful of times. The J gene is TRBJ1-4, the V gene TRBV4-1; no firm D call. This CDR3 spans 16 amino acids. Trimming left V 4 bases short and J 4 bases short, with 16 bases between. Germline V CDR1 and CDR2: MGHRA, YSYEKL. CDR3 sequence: CASSPTYDGRNEKLFF. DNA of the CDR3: TGCGCCAGCAGCCCGACCTATGACGGCCGTAATGAAAAACTGTTTTTT.

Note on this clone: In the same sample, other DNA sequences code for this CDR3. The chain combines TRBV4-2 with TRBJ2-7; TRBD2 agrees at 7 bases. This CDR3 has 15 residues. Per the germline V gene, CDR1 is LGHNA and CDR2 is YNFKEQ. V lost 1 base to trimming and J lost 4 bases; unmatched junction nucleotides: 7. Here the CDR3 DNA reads TGTGCCAGCAGCCAAGTAGGCGGGAGCGGTTACGAGCAGTACTTC. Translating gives CASSQVGGSGYEQYF.

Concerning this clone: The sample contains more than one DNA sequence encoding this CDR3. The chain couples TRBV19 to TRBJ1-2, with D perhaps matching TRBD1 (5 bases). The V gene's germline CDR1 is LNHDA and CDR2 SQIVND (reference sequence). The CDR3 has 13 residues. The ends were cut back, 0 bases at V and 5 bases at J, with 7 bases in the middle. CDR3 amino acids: CASSIDRQYGYTF. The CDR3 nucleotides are TGTGCCAGTAGTATAGACAGACAGTATGGCTACACCTTC.

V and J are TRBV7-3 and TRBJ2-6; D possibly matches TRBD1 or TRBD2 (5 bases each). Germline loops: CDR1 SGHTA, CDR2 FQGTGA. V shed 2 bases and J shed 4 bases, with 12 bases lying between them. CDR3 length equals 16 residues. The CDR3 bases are TGTGCCAGCAGCTTACTCGGGGCGAGCGGGGCCAACGTCCTGACTTTC. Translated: CASSLLGASGANVLTF.

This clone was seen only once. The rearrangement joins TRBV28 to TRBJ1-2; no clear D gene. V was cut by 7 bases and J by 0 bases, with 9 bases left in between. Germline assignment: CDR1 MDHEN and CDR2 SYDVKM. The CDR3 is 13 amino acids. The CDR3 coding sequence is TGTGCCAGCACGCCAGGACCTAACTATGGCTACACCTTC. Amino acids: CASTPGPNYGYTF.

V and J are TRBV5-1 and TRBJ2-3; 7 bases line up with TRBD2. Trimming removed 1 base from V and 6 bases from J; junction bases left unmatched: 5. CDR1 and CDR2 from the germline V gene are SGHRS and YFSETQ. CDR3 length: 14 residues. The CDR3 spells CASSLTGGPDTQYF. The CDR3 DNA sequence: TGCGCCAGCAGCTTGACGGGAGGTCCTGATACGCAGTATTTT.

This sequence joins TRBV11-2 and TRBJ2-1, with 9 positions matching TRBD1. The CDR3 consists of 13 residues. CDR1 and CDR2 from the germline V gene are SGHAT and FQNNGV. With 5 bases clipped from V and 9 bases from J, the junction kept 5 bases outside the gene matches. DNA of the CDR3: TGTGCCAGCAGCGGGGACAGGGCGAGTGAGCAGTTCTTC. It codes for CASSGDRASEQFF.

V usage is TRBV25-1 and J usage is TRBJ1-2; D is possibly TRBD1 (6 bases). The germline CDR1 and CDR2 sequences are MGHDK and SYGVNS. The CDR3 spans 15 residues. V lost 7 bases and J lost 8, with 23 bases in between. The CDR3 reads CASTNRTGIHRGYTF. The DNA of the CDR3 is TGTGCCAGCACCAACCGTACAGGGATCCACCGGGGCTACACCTTC.

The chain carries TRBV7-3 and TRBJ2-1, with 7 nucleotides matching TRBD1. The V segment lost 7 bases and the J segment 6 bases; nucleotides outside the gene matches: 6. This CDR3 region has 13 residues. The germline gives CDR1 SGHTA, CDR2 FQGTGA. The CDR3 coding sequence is TGTGCCAGCAATCAGGGGGAAGTCAATGAGCAGTTCTTC. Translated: CASNQGEVNEQFF.

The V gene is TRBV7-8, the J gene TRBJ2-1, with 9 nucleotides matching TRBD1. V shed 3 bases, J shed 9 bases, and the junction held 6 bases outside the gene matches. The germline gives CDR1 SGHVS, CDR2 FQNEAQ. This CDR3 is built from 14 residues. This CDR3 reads CASSFGQGRGEQFF. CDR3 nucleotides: TGTGCCAGCAGCTTTGGACAGGGGAGGGGTGAGCAGTTCTTC.

In DNA form, the CDR3 reads TGTGCCAGCAGTGGGTTCCGGGACAGGGAGGTCTTGGGGAACACTGAAGCTTTCTTT. Amino acid sequence: CASSGFRDREVLGNTEAFF. The genes are TRBV6-1 and TRBJ1-1, with 9 positions matching TRBD1. V was clipped by 4 bases and J by 1 base; unmatched bases: 16. CDR1 and CDR2 from the germline V gene are MNHNS and SASEGT. The CDR3 is 19 residues long.

The CDR3 DNA reads TGTGCCAGCAGCGTAGGTGGGGCAGGGAGCTCCTACGAGCAGTACTTC. Amino acid sequence: CASSVGGAGSSYEQYF. The chain employs TRBV9 and TRBJ2-7; D tentatively fits TRBD1 or TRBD2 (5 bases each). This CDR3 region has 16 residues. CDR1 SGDLS and CDR2 YYNGEE come from the germline V gene. Trimming pared 0 bases from V and 0 bases from J, leaving 13 bases between. The full variable domain, in which reference TRBV9 and TRBJ2-7 provide the parts outside the CDR3, is DSGVTQTPKHLITATGQRVTLRCSPRSGDLSVYWYQQSLDQGLQFLIQYYNGEERAKGNILERFSAQQFPDLHSELNLSSLELGDSALYFCASSVGGAGSSYEQYFGPGTRLTVT.